The 11 T cell receptor beta chains in this list originate from one sample, sequenced in a study of blood T cell repertoires in COVID-19 (dated by TCRdb to 2020 to 2021). Library construction relied on the immunoSEQ multiplex PCR assay. The immuneACCESS repertoire file appears here via TCRdb, limited to in-frame rearrangements. These files lack a portion of the clones; in checked studies, under half of the deficit traces to unresolved V genes, and the cause of the others is not known. This sample gives 95,000 to 110,000 clones in total; roughly 90% of them show up just once. Together, the top ten hold 4.5% to 6% of the sample. Sequences were obtained from peripheral blood. The receptors were gathered from a man between 35 and 55 years old with active or convalescent COVID-19.

The chain links TRBV28 to TRBJ1-5; D gene unclear. From germline, CDR1 is MDHEN and CDR2 SYDVKM. The CDR3 spans 14 residues. Trimming cost V 4 bases and J 0 bases, with 7 bases left between them. The CDR3 loop is CASSSASSNQPQHF. The CDR3 DNA follows: TGTGCCAGCAGTTCCGCCAGTAGCAATCAGCCCCAGCATTTT.

This clone appeared once. This chain uses TRBV2 with TRBJ2-1, with 10 bases lining up with TRBD2. The CDR3 extends over 17 amino acids. Trimming cost V 7 bases and J 4 bases; bases outside gene matches: 13. CDR1 is SNHLY, CDR2 FYNNEI, per germline. The CDR3 sequence: CASTSLPGTSAYNEQFF. CDR3 DNA sequence: TGTGCCAGCACCTCCCTCCCCGGGACTAGCGCTTACAATGAGCAGTTCTTC.

The rearrangement uses TRBV28 and TRBJ2-7; 8 bases line up with TRBD1. This CDR3 is 14 amino acids long. The V segment lost 4 bases and the J segment 5 bases; nucleotides outside the gene matches: 7. The V gene's germline CDR1 is MDHEN and CDR2 SYDVKM. CDR3 DNA: TGTGCCAGCAGTTCTAGTCAGGGGGCCGACGAGCAGTACTTC. It codes for CASSSSQGADEQYF.

The chain has TRBV4-3 and TRBJ1-5, with 7 positions matching TRBD1. The CDR3 is made up of 15 amino acids. The V segment lost 4 bases and the J segment 3 bases; nucleotides outside the gene matches: 6. Per germline, CDR1 LGHNA and CDR2 YSLEER. The CDR3 loop is CASSPTTGLNQPQHF. The CDR3 nucleotides read TGCGCCAGCAGCCCAACGACAGGGCTCAATCAGCCCCAGCATTTT.

This sequence joins TRBV11-2 and TRBJ2-2, with 8 bases aligning to TRBD1. The CDR3 is 17 residues long. With V trimmed by 5 bases and J by 1 base, 9 bases remained unmatched. Per the germline V gene, CDR1 is SGHAT and CDR2 is FQNNGV. The CDR3 protein is CASSPGQGSLNTGELFF. CDR3 DNA: TGTGCCAGCAGCCCCGGACAGGGATCATTGAACACCGGGGAGCTGTTTTTT.

The gene calls are TRBV30 and TRBJ2-7, with 8 nucleotides matching TRBD1. The germline CDR1 and CDR2 sequences are GTSNPN and SVGIG (reference sequence). This CDR3 has 13 amino acids. The trim removed 5 bases at V and 6 bases at J, leaving 9 bases unmatched. The CDR3 spells CAWEPTGVSEQYF. As DNA, the CDR3 is TGTGCCTGGGAACCGACAGGGGTTAGCGAGCAGTACTTC.

The V call is TRBV12-2, the J call TRBJ1-4; the table's D gene call, TRBD1, was not cross checked with the DNA. TRBV12-2 is a pseudogene locus. This CDR3 is 17 amino acids long. Here the CDR3 DNA reads TGTGCAAGTCGCTTAGTATGGGCCCCCCGCTGTAATGAAAAACTGTTTTTT. Translating gives CASRLVWAPRCNEKLFF.

Only one count was recorded for this clone. The chain carries TRBV7-6 and TRBJ2-7, with 10 bases matching TRBD1. The length of the CDR3 is 19 residues. Trimming at V came to 0 bases and at J to 2 bases, leaving 13 bases not matched to a gene. Germline lookup yields CDR1 SGHVS and CDR2 FNYEAQ. CDR3 nucleotides: TGTGCCAGCAGCTTAGCTTTACCTCCCCGGACAGGGGGTCCCTACGAGCAGTACTTC. Its translation is CASSLALPPRTGGPYEQYF. Full variable domain (rest looked up from reference TRBV7-6 and TRBJ2-7): GAGVSQSPRYKVTKRGQDVALRCDPISGHVSLYWYRQALGQGPEFLTYFNYEAQQDKSGLPNDRFSAERPEGSISTLTIQRTEQRDSAMYRCASSLALPPRTGGPYEQYFGPGTRLTVT.

The V call is TRBV3-1 (or the pseudogene TRBV3-2), the J call TRBJ2-3, with 7 bases identical to TRBD1. V shed 3 bases and J 2 bases; nucleotides not matched to a gene: 5. The CDR3 loop spans 15 amino acids. Germline V gene lookup returns CDR1 LGHDT and CDR2 YNNKEL (reference sequence). CDR3 nucleotide sequence: TGTGCCAGCAGCCAGGGACAGCAGATCACAGATACGCAGTATTTT. Its translation: CASSQGQQITDTQYF.

The chain employs TRBV30 and TRBJ2-7; 9 bases match TRBD1. The germline V gene has CDR1 GTSNPN and CDR2 SVGIG (reference sequence). V lost 4 bases to trimming and J lost 4 bases; unmatched junction nucleotides: 8. The CDR3 covers 14 residues. The CDR3, as DNA: TGTGCCTGGACCCACAGGGGGCATCCTTACGAGCAGTACTTC. Amino acid sequence: CAWTHRGHPYEQYF.

The chain joins TRBV6-2 or TRBV6-3 to TRBJ1-1, with D possibly being TRBD1 (6 bases). With 4 bases removed from V and 8 bases from J, the gap between germline ends came to 8 bases. There are 11 residues in the CDR3. Germline V CDR1 and CDR2: MNHEY, SVGEGT. CDR3 bases: TGTGCCAGCAGTTCCAGGGGAGAAGCTTTCTTT. This sequence encodes CASSSRGEAFF.